The entry below describes one T cell receptor (beta chain). The sample belongs to a study of cytomegalovirus exposure and HLA in healthy donors. V lost 6 bases and J lost 3, with 11 bases in between. Germline CDR1 reads KGHSH; CDR2 reads LQKENI. The CDR3 contains 13 residues. Clones were read by immunoSEQ multiplex PCR, and TCRdb kept only the in-frame ones, dropping some. The sample yields about 270,000 clones, 80% to 90% seen once. Sequenced sample: PBMCs. The origin of this receptor is a young woman in good health and CMV-seronegative. V gene TRBV18 combines with J gene TRBJ1-1; a possible D gene is TRBD1 (6 bases). CDR3 amino acids: CASSYRVDTEAFF. For the CDR3, the DNA is TGTGCCAGCTCTTACAGGGTGGACACTGAAGCTTTCTTT. Filled out from reference TRBV18 and TRBJ1-1, the complete variable domain reads NAGVMQNPRHLVRRRGQEARLRCSPMKGHSHVYWYRQLPEEGLKFMVYLQKENIIDESGMPKERFSAEFPKEGPSILRIQQVVRGDSAAYFCASSYRVDTEAFFGQGTRLTVV.